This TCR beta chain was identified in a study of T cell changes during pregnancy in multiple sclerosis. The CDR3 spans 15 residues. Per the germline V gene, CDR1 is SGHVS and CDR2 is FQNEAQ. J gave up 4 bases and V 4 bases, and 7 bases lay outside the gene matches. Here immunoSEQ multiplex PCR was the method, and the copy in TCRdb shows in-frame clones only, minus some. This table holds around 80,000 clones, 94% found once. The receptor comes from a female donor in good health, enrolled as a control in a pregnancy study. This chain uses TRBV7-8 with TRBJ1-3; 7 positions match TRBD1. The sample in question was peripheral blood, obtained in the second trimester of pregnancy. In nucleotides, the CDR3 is TGTGCCAGCAGCTACGGGACAGCCAAAGGAAACACCATATATTTT. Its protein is CASSYGTAKGNTIYF.